The 22 T cell receptor beta chains given below trace back to one sample, sequenced in a study of T cell responses to AZD1222 COVID-19 vaccine. Data came from immunoSEQ multiplex PCR; TCRdb stores just in-frame clones and leaves some out. The table has around 100,000 clones, about 92% seen once; the top ten hold around 1.2%. Source: peripheral blood, taken on day 0 of AZD1222 vaccination. These TCRs come from an adult in good health.

V usage is TRBV7-2 and J usage is TRBJ2-7; D is ambiguous. This CDR3 has 14 amino acids. Trimming left V 0 bases short and J 0 bases short, with 6 bases between. Looked up from germline, CDR1 is SGHTA and CDR2 is FQGNSA. CDR3 DNA: TGTGCCAGCAGCTTAGCGGTCAGCTCCTACGAGCAGTACTTC. It codes for CASSLAVSSYEQYF.

The chain is built from TRBV6-2 or TRBV6-3 and TRBJ2-1; either TRBD1 or TRBD2 may supply D (5 bases each). V lost 6 bases and J lost 5, with 17 bases in between. This CDR3 spans 15 amino acids. Germline loops: CDR1 MNHEY, CDR2 SVGEGT. CDR3 protein: CASSNERDRNNEQFF. CDR3 bases: TGTGCCAGCAGCAACGAACGGGACCGGAACAATGAGCAGTTCTTC.

This rearrangement joins TRBV7-9 to TRBJ2-3; D could derive from TRBD1 or TRBD2 (5 bases each). Germline lookup yields CDR1 SEHNR and CDR2 FQNEAQ (reference sequence). Trimming shortened V by 4 bases and J by 4 bases, and 18 bases separated the two germline ends. The CDR3 loop spans 16 amino acids. Written as DNA, the CDR3 is TGTGCCAGCAGCTCAAGCCCCGGTGGGACCGCAGATACGCAGTATTTT. Protein sequence: CASSSSPGGTADTQYF.

The V call is TRBV9, the J call TRBJ2-1; 9 nucleotides match TRBD2. V lost 3 bases and J lost 2; bases outside the gene matches: 9. From germline, CDR1 is SGDLS and CDR2 YYNGEE. The CDR3 loop spans 17 amino acids. This chain's CDR3 is CASSGSGSGGPYNEQFF. The CDR3 DNA reads as TGTGCCAGCAGCGGTTCGGGTAGCGGGGGACCCTACAATGAGCAGTTCTTC.

The chain uses TRBV6-2 or TRBV6-3 and TRBJ2-7; TRBD1 might be the D (6 bases). The length of the CDR3 is 12 residues. The germline V gene encodes CDR1 MNHEY and CDR2 SVGEGT. V lost 5 bases and J 8 bases, leaving 13 bases between the germline ends. The CDR3, as DNA: TGTGCCAGCAGTGAGGCCGGGACAAAGCAGTACTTC. Protein sequence: CASSEAGTKQYF.

The rearrangement uses TRBV6-2 or TRBV6-3 and TRBJ1-6; TRBD1 is a possible D gene (5 bases). The CDR3 consists of 18 residues. Per germline, CDR1 MNHEY and CDR2 SVGEGT. Trimming removed 6 bases from V and 0 bases from J, with 18 bases in between. CDR3 protein: CASSARPTVLSYNSPLHF. In nucleotides, the CDR3 is TGTGCCAGCAGCGCCCGTCCGACAGTGCTCTCCTATAATTCACCCCTCCACTTT.

This chain links TRBV19 with TRBJ2-7; 7 nucleotides line up with TRBD1. CDR1 is LNHDA, CDR2 SQIVND, per germline (reference sequence). The CDR3 length is 13 residues. The trim removed 4 bases at V and 5 bases at J, leaving 5 bases unmatched. The DNA for the CDR3 is TGTGCCAGTAGTACGACAGGGCGGGACGAGCAGTACTTC. It encodes CASSTTGRDEQYF. The full variable domain, with the rest looked up from reference TRBV19 and TRBJ2-7, is DGGITQSPKYLFRKEGQNVTLSCEQNLNHDAMYWYRQDPGQGLRLIYYSQIVNDFQKGDIAEGYSVSREKKESFPLTVTSAQKNPTAFYLCASSTTGRDEQYFGPGTRLTVT.

The chain joins TRBV7-9 to TRBJ1-1; no reliable D call. Germline V gene lookup returns CDR1 SEHNR and CDR2 FQNEAQ (reference sequence). Trimming stripped 1 base from V and 7 bases from J, with 10 bases between. This CDR3 comprises 13 residues. CDR3 sequence: CASSLGKQLEAFF. CDR3 sequence (DNA): TGTGCCAGCAGCTTAGGTAAACAGCTTGAAGCTTTCTTT.

The chain uses TRBV15 and TRBJ2-4, with 7 bases that match TRBD2. The CDR3 is 13 residues long. The V segment lost 3 bases and the J segment 16 bases; nucleotides outside the gene matches: 12. Germline CDR1 is LNHNV and CDR2 is YYDKDF (reference sequence). The CDR3 DNA reads as TGTGCCACCAGCAGGGGGCTGAGGGAGGGGTCTTACTTC. It specifies CATSRGLREGSYF.

The chain combines TRBV5-1 with TRBJ2-1, with D possibly being TRBD1 or TRBD2 (5 bases each). The CDR3 length is 15 residues. Germline V CDR1 and CDR2: SGHRS, YFSETQ. V was cut by 1 base and J by 4 bases, with 12 bases left in between. The CDR3 protein is CASSLPGPGYNEQFF. The CDR3 DNA sequence: TGCGCCAGCAGCTTGCCAGGGCCGGGATACAATGAGCAGTTCTTC. Full variable domain (rest looked up from reference TRBV5-1 and TRBJ2-1): KAGVTQTPRYLIKTRGQQVTLSCSPISGHRSVSWYQQTPGQGLQFLFEYFSETQRNKGNFPGRFSGRQFSNSRSEMNVSTLELGDSALYLCASSLPGPGYNEQFFGPGTRLTVL.

This clone was detected once. The chain carries TRBV18 and TRBJ1-4; no firm D call. Trimming removed 4 bases from V and 5 bases from J, with 8 bases in between. The germline V gene encodes CDR1 KGHSH and CDR2 LQKENI. This CDR3 region has 13 residues. The CDR3 DNA reads TGTGCCAGCTCACGGTCAAAAAATGAAAAACTGTTTTTT. Translation: CASSRSKNEKLFF.

In this sample, this clone turned up a few times. The CDR3 end shows no conserved phenylalanine or tryptophan, and so a read error is likely. The limits of the CDR3 on the DNA are not certain, so only TCRdb's listed CDR3 is given. The genes are TRBV10-1 and TRBJ2-7; TRBD2 is taken as the D call from the table, unchecked against the DNA. The CDR3 extends over 13 residues, inclusive of both ends. Germline V lookup: CDR1 WNHNN, CDR2 SYGVQD (reference sequence). CDR3: CASSVGAPGLAGD.

This chain links TRBV5-1 with TRBJ2-5, with D uncertain. CDR3 length: 14 amino acids. V dropped 0 bases and J dropped 5 bases, with 11 bases sitting between them. CDR1 and CDR2 (germline): SGHRS, YFSETQ. CDR3 bases: TGCGCCAGCAGCTTGGAAAGGAGTAGGGAGACCCAGTACTTC. This codes for CASSLERSRETQYF.

The chain employs TRBV19 and TRBJ1-5; 7 bases are a match to TRBD1. The CDR3 extends over 15 amino acids. The junction had 9 bases not matched to a gene; V was cut back by 4 bases and J by 6 bases. Germline values: CDR1 LNHDA, CDR2 SQIVND (reference sequence). The CDR3 sequence: CASSTRTGGSQPQHF. The CDR3 nucleotides are TGTGCCAGTAGTACCCGGACAGGCGGGAGTCAGCCCCAGCATTTT. The full variable domain, its missing parts supplied by reference TRBV19 and TRBJ1-5, is DGGITQSPKYLFRKEGQNVTLSCEQNLNHDAMYWYRQDPGQGLRLIYYSQIVNDFQKGDIAEGYSVSREKKESFPLTVTSAQKNPTAFYLCASSTRTGGSQPQHFGDGTRLSIL.

This chain connects TRBV24-1 to TRBJ2-3, with TRBD1 identical over 9 bases. The CDR3 covers 16 residues. From germline, CDR1 is KGHDR and CDR2 SFDVKD. The J segment lost 3 bases and the V segment lost 4 bases, leaving 7 bases of the junction unmatched. CDR3 loop: CATSDRQGDNTDTQYF. In nucleotides, the CDR3 is TGTGCCACCAGTGACCGACAGGGGGATAATACAGATACGCAGTATTTT.

The chain is built from TRBV7-9 and TRBJ1-1, with 7 positions matching TRBD1. The CDR3 contains 15 residues. V was clipped by 3 bases and J by 1 base; unmatched bases: 5. Per germline, CDR1 SEHNR and CDR2 FQNEAQ (reference sequence). CDR3 sequence reads: CASSLTGNSNTEAFF. The CDR3 DNA is TGTGCCAGCAGCTTGACAGGGAATTCGAACACTGAAGCTTTCTTT.

CDR3 sequence reads: CAIGGEGAGSPLHF. The DNA of the CDR3 is TGTGCCATCGGGGGGGAGGGGGCCGGTTCACCCCTCCACTTT. The chain has TRBV10-3 and TRBJ1-6; the match to TRBD1 covers 7 bases. The CDR3 is 14 residues long. Germline loops: CDR1 ENHRY, CDR2 SYGVKD. V shed 8 bases and J 9 bases; nucleotides not matched to a gene: 10.

This chain connects TRBV4-1 to TRBJ1-5; D call uncertain. The length of the CDR3 is 15 residues. CDR1 and CDR2 from the germline V gene are MGHRA and YSYEKL. The V gene lost 0 bases and the J gene lost 0 bases, with 6 bases spanning the gap. This CDR3 reads CASSQDRNSNQPQHF. CDR3 DNA: TGCGCCAGCAGCCAAGATAGAAATAGCAATCAGCCCCAGCATTTT.

The V call is TRBV10-3, the J call TRBJ2-5; D gene ambiguous. Trimming stripped 3 bases from V and 3 bases from J, with 14 bases between. This CDR3 spans 15 amino acids. Germline V gives CDR1 ENHRY, CDR2 SYGVKD. CDR3 coding DNA: TGTGCCATCAGTGACCAACAAGGACCTAAAGAGACCCAGTACTTC. This translates into CAISDQQGPKETQYF.

The CDR3 DNA is TGTGCCAGCTCGACCTCCGGGACAGCTTTCTTT. Translating it yields CASSTSGTAFF. The chain carries TRBV18 and TRBJ1-1; a possible D gene is TRBD1 (5 bases). The ends were cut back, 6 bases at V and 10 bases at J, with 12 bases in the middle. The length of the CDR3 is 11 residues. Germline V CDR1 and CDR2: KGHSH, LQKENI.

The V call is TRBV7-7, the J call TRBJ2-2; 9 bases match TRBD1. V lost 3 bases, J lost 2 bases, and 4 bases stayed unmatched. The CDR3 extends over 16 amino acids. The germline V gene has CDR1 SSHAT and CDR2 FNYEAQ (reference sequence). The DNA of the CDR3 is TGTGCCAGCAGCTTCGGGACAGGGATAAACACCGGGGAGCTGTTTTTT. It codes for CASSFGTGINTGELFF.

V is TRBV7-9 and J is TRBJ1-1, with no clear D. The germline CDR1 and CDR2 sequences are SEHNR and FQNEAQ (reference sequence). The CDR3 runs to 12 residues. V dropped 5 bases and J dropped 4 bases, with 8 bases sitting between them. Here the CDR3 DNA reads TGTGCCAGCAGCACCTCAGGCACTGAAGCTTTCTTT. Translated, it gives CASSTSGTEAFF.